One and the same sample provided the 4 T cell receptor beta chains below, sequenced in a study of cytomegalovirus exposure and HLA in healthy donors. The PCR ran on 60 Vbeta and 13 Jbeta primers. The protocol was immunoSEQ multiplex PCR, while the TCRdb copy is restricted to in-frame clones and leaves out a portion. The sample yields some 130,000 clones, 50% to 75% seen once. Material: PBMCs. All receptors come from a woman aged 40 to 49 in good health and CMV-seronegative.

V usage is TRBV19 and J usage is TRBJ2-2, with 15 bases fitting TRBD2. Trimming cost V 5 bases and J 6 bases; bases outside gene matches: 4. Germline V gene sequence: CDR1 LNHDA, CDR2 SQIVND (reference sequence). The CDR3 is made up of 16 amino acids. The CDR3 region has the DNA TGTGCCAGTAGTCATCGGACTAGCGGGGGGGCCGGGGAGCTGTTTTTT. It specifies CASSHRTSGGAGELFF.

CDR3 nucleotides: TGTGCCAGCTCACGGGACAGGGAAGCTTTCTTT. Translated: CASSRDREAFF. The gene calls are TRBV18 and TRBJ1-1, with 8 bases fitting TRBD1. Germline V gives CDR1 KGHSH, CDR2 LQKENI. V shed 4 bases and J 8 bases; nucleotides not matched to a gene: 0. This CDR3 contains 11 residues. Looking up the rest from reference TRBV18 and TRBJ1-1 gives the full variable domain: NAGVMQNPRHLVRRRGQEARLRCSPMKGHSHVYWYRQLPEEGLKFMVYLQKENIIDESGMPKERFSAEFPKEGPSILRIQQVVRGDSAAYFCASSRDREAFFGQGTRLTVV.

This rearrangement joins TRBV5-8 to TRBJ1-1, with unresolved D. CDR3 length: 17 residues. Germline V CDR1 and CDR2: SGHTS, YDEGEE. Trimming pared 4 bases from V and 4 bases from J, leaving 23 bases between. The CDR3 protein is CASSPLGYAFEGTEAFF. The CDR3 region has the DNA TGTGCCAGCAGCCCCCTTGGGTATGCCTTTGAGGGCACTGAAGCTTTCTTT. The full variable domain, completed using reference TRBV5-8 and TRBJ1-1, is EAGVTQSPTHLIKTRGQQATLRCSPISGHTSVYWYQQALGLGLQFLLWYDEGEERNRGNFPPRFSGRQFPNYSSELNVNALELEDSALYLCASSPLGYAFEGTEAFFGQGTRLTVV.

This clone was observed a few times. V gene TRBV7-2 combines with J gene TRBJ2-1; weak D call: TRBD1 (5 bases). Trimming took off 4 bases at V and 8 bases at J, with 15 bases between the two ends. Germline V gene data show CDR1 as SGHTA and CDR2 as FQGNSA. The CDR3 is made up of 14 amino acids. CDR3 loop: CASSSLRGWDEQFF. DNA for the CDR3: TGTGCCAGCAGCTCTCTTAGGGGTTGGGATGAGCAGTTCTTC.